This T cell receptor (beta chain) is from a study of T cells after yellow fever vaccination. Study details: Some fractions had low cell numbers, and these were prepared with SMART-Seq v4 Ultra Low Input.

This clonotype occurred many times. As yet, its antigen is unknown. Study-wide points: Only a small proportion of the clonotypes turned up in both the CD4 and the CD8 compartments, likely arising from convergent recombination.

TCRdb reanalysed the 5' RACE reads using MiXCR and keeps one entry per CDR3 protein. The sample records about 180,000 distinct CDR3 sequences, about 6.2% being singletons. The CDR3 has 15 residues. Per the germline V gene, CDR1 is MNHNS and CDR2 is SASEGT. With 7 bases removed from V and 4 bases from J, the gap between germline ends came to 17 bases. This specimen was CD4+ T cells sorted from PBMCs, taken on the day of the first yellow fever vaccination. This sequence originates from a man between 18 and 35 years old who received the YFV17D yellow fever vaccine. The rearrangement joins TRBV6-1 to TRBJ1-5; D perhaps matches TRBD1 (6 bases). The CDR3 DNA reads as TGTGCCAGCATCTGGGGGGCGCTGGAAAATCAGCCCCAGCATTTT. It encodes CASIWGALENQPQHF.